Each of the 15 T cell receptor beta chains below was sequenced from the same sample in a study of blood T cell repertoires in COVID-19. TCRdb keeps only in-frame clones here, not all; method: immunoSEQ multiplex PCR. The data show 70,000 or so clones, roughly nine tenths seen once. The sequencing sample was made of peripheral blood. All receptors derive from a man between 65 and 85 years old with active COVID-19.

The chain combines TRBV27 with TRBJ2-1, with TRBD2 matching 8 bases. The CDR3 sequence is 16 residues long. The junction had 10 bases not matched to a gene; V was cut back by 5 bases and J by 4 bases. Germline V gene sequence: CDR1 MNHEY, CDR2 SMNVEV (reference sequence). The CDR3 DNA follows: TGTGCCAGCAGTCCCCGGGGGGGGGCCGGGTACAATGAGCAGTTCTTC. Translated, it gives CASSPRGGAGYNEQFF.

The V call is TRBV3-1 (or the pseudogene TRBV3-2), the J call TRBJ2-7; 12 nucleotides match TRBD1. With 2 bases clipped from V and 6 bases from J, the junction kept 8 bases outside the gene matches. The CDR3 is 16 amino acids. The germline V gene encodes CDR1 LGHDT and CDR2 YNNKEL (reference sequence). The CDR3 nucleotides are TGTGCCAGCAGCCAACCCCACGGGACAGGGGGCGGCGAGCAGTACTTC. It encodes CASSQPHGTGGGEQYF.

On this clone itself: Sequence at one end of the junction differs from germline and may be a read error. This rearrangement joins TRBV7-7 to TRBJ1-4; possibly TRBD1 for D (5 bases). This CDR3 has 15 residues. Germline V gene data show CDR1 as SSHAT and CDR2 as FNYEAQ (reference sequence). The CDR3 protein is CASSSSGGSGEKLFF. The CDR3 DNA reads TGTGCTAGCAGCTCCTCGGGGGGATCGGGTGAAAAACTGTTTTTT.

The rearrangement uses TRBV6-5 and TRBJ2-7, with 11 bases identical to TRBD2. Germline V gene sequence: CDR1 MNHEY, CDR2 SVGAGI. The J segment lost 3 bases and the V segment lost 6 bases, leaving 7 bases of the junction unmatched. The CDR3 is 15 amino acids. CDR3 amino acids: CASRAATSGSYEQYF. The CDR3, as DNA: TGTGCCAGCAGGGCGGCCACTAGCGGGAGCTACGAGCAGTACTTC.

The gene calls are TRBV2 and TRBJ2-1; 9 nucleotides align to TRBD2. Germline assignment: CDR1 SNHLY and CDR2 FYNNEI. The CDR3 is 14 amino acids. V was clipped by 5 bases and J by 8 bases; unmatched bases: 7. In DNA, the CDR3 is TGTGCCAGCAGTACCGGGACTAGCTCGGATGAGCAGTTCTTC. Amino acids: CASSTGTSSDEQFF.

This clone occurred a few times. The chain uses TRBV15 and TRBJ2-5, with 9 nucleotides matching TRBD2. The J segment lost 4 bases and the V segment lost 0 bases, leaving 6 bases of the junction unmatched. Germline V gives CDR1 LNHNV, CDR2 YYDKDF (reference sequence). CDR3 length equals 16 residues. The CDR3 DNA follows: TGTGCCACCAGCAGAGATCGGGGTAGCGGGAGAGAGACCCAGTACTTC. This encodes CATSRDRGSGRETQYF.

The chain recombines TRBV30 with TRBJ2-3, with 14 bases aligning to TRBD2. J lost 7 bases, V lost 3 bases, and 9 bases had no gene match. Germline CDR1 is GTSNPN and CDR2 is SVGIG (reference sequence). This CDR3 has 16 residues. CDR3 amino acids: CAWSPGTSGSGNTQYF. CDR3 DNA: TGTGCCTGGAGCCCCGGGACTAGCGGGAGCGGGAATACGCAGTATTTT.

This chain uses TRBV29-1 with TRBJ2-3; the D gene is possibly TRBD2 (5 bases). This CDR3 comprises 12 residues. Trimming pared 4 bases from V and 3 bases from J, leaving 8 bases between. Germline CDR1 reads SQVTM; CDR2 reads ANQGSEA. The CDR3 sequence: CSVVWETDTQYF. CDR3 DNA: TGCAGCGTTGTTTGGGAGACAGATACGCAGTATTTT.

The gene calls are TRBV19 and TRBJ1-4, with 7 bases identical to TRBD1. This CDR3 is 16 amino acids long. V shed 5 bases and J 2 bases; nucleotides not matched to a gene: 8. The germline CDR1 and CDR2 sequences are LNHDA and SQIVND (reference sequence). The DNA of the CDR3 is TGTGCCAGTAGTGCGGGACAGTTGGTGACTAATGAAAAACTGTTTTTT. Translation gives CASSAGQLVTNEKLFF.

The chain is built from TRBV5-1 and TRBJ2-6, with a possible D match to TRBD1 (6 bases). The CDR3 consists of 15 residues. CDR1 and CDR2 (germline): SGHRS, YFSETQ. V gave up 0 bases and J gave up 4 bases, with 8 bases separating them. CDR3 region: CASSLGRGGANVLTF. The CDR3 DNA reads TGCGCCAGCAGCTTGGGCAGGGGAGGGGCCAACGTCCTGACTTTC.

The chain recombines TRBV10-3 with TRBJ2-3, with TRBD2 matching 11 bases. The CDR3 length is 15 residues. Germline V gene sequence: CDR1 ENHRY, CDR2 SYGVKD. The junction had 10 bases not matched to a gene; V was cut back by 8 bases and J by 6 bases. The DNA for the CDR3 is TGTGCCATCGGCGAGGGACTAGCGGTTGTGGATACGCAGTATTTT. It yields the protein CAIGEGLAVVDTQYF.

The chain recombines TRBV5-1 with TRBJ1-5; no clear D gene. The length of the CDR3 is 13 residues. The V and J ends lost 0 bases and 7 bases respectively, with 8 bases between them. Looked up from germline, CDR1 is SGHRS and CDR2 is YFSETQ. The CDR3 nucleotides are TGCGCCAGCAGCTTGGTTCCCGGGCAGCCCCAGCATTTT. This translates into CASSLVPGQPQHF. The complete variable domain, with remaining parts taken from reference TRBV5-1 and TRBJ1-5, reads KAGVTQTPRYLIKTRGQQVTLSCSPISGHRSVSWYQQTPGQGLQFLFEYFSETQRNKGNFPGRFSGRQFSNSRSEMNVSTLELGDSALYLCASSLVPGQPQHFGDGTRLSIL.

The chain couples TRBV6-5 to TRBJ2-5; the match to TRBD1 covers 7 bases. This CDR3 region has 11 residues. Germline lookup yields CDR1 MNHEY and CDR2 SVGAGI. Trimming removed 6 bases from V and 5 bases from J; junction bases left unmatched: 0. In DNA form, the CDR3 reads TGTGCCAGCAGACAGGGGGAGACCCAGTACTTC. This translates into CASRQGETQYF.

The chain is built from TRBV19 and TRBJ2-7; D gene uncertain. Germline lookup yields CDR1 LNHDA and CDR2 SQIVND (reference sequence). CDR3 length equals 15 residues. V lost 1 base and J 2 bases, leaving 12 bases between the germline ends. CDR3 nucleotide sequence: TGTGCCAGTAGTATAGGGCGGCGGAGACCCTACGAGCAGTACTTC. Residues: CASSIGRRRPYEQYF.

V gene TRBV5-5 combines with J gene TRBJ2-5; D ambiguous. From germline, CDR1 is SGHKS and CDR2 YYEKEE (reference sequence). The CDR3 length is 13 residues. Trimming shortened V by 0 bases and J by 4 bases, and 7 bases separated the two germline ends. The CDR3 region is CASSLAVAETQYF. CDR3 in DNA: TGTGCCAGCAGCTTGGCAGTGGCAGAGACCCAGTACTTC. Full variable domain (remainder filled in from reference TRBV5-5 and TRBJ2-5): DAGVTQSPTHLIKTRGQQVTLRCSPISGHKSVSWYQQVLGQGPQFIFQYYEKEERGRGNFPDRFSARQFPNYSSELNVNALLLGDSALYLCASSLAVAETQYFGPGTRLLVL.